The 18 T cell receptor beta chains reported below all come from one sample, sequenced in a study of Graves' ophthalmopathy and Graves' hyperthyroidism. Using RNA transcripts, the TCR beta CDR3 regions were amplified. First-round RT-PCR used HTBI primers; second-round multiplex PCR followed. TCRdb processed the multiplex PCR reads anew with MiXCR; each CDR3 protein has one entry. The sample consists of some 350,000 distinct CDR3 sequences, approximately 18% of them appearing once. The sequencing input was peripheral blood. The source is an adult woman with stable Graves' hyperthyroidism.

The rearrangement joins TRBV12-3 or TRBV12-4 to TRBJ2-2; D unresolved. This CDR3 region has 16 residues. Between the trimmed V and J ends, which lost 6 bases and 4 bases, there was a span of 18 bases. CDR3: CASSPSGRVPTGELFF. CDR3 in DNA: TGTGCCAGCAGCCCCTCGGGTAGGGTCCCCACCGGGGAGCTGTTTTTT.

In this sample, this clonotype turned up many times. A junction boundary mismatches the germline segment, possibly from a read error. The rearrangement links TRBV2 to TRBJ2-7; D perhaps matches TRBD2 (6 bases). Germline assignment: CDR1 SNHLY and CDR2 FYNNEI. The CDR3 spans 12 residues. CDR3 residues: CASSGSSQLKPF. The CDR3 nucleotides are TGTGCCAGCAGCGGGAGCTCCCAACTAAAACCTTTC.

This clonotype was found many times. This rearrangement joins TRBV20-1 to TRBJ1-1, with D possibly matching TRBD1 (5 bases). This CDR3 has 13 residues. Per the germline V gene, CDR1 is DFQATT and CDR2 is SNEGSKA (reference sequence). V lost 1 base to trimming and J lost 1 base, with 7 bases between them. The CDR3 DNA sequence: TGCAGTGCTAGAGCAGGGAGGAACACTGAAGCTTTCTTT. Amino acid sequence: CSARAGRNTEAFF.

The genes are TRBV25-1 and TRBJ1-2, with 8 bases identical to TRBD1. Germline loops: CDR1 MGHDK, CDR2 SYGVNS. This CDR3 contains 15 residues. V gave up 6 bases and J gave up 4 bases; unmatched junction bases: 10. The CDR3: CASSPDLTGAYGYTF. In nucleotides, the CDR3 is TGTGCCAGCAGCCCCGACTTGACAGGGGCCTATGGCTACACCTTC.

About this clonotype: A read error is possible here, since a much larger clone lies one base away. The chain links TRBV20-1 to TRBJ2-2; the D gene could be TRBD1 or TRBD2 (5 bases each). Trimming cost V 3 bases and J 6 bases, with 8 bases left between them. Germline CDR1 DFQATT, CDR2 SNEGSKA (reference sequence). CDR3 length: 12 residues. This CDR3 is CSASTGPGELFF. The CDR3 DNA is TGCAGTGCTAGTACGGGGCCCGGGGAGCTGTTTTTT.

This clonotype was recorded at least ten times. The genes are TRBV7-8 and TRBJ2-5; D perhaps matches TRBD2 (7 bases). Looked up from germline, CDR1 is SGHVS and CDR2 is FQNEAQ. This CDR3 contains 14 residues. Between the trimmed V and J ends, which lost 8 bases and 4 bases, there was a span of 17 bases. The CDR3 DNA reads as TGTGCCAGCGGTCTTACAGGGAGGGGAGAGACCCAGTACTTC. Protein: CASGLTGRGETQYF.

This clonotype was picked up many times. The chain couples TRBV14 to TRBJ1-1, with D possibly matching TRBD1 (6 bases). The germline CDR1 and CDR2 sequences are SGHDN and FVKESK. The ends were cut back, 1 base at V and 8 bases at J, with 11 bases in the middle. The CDR3 extends over 13 amino acids. The DNA for the CDR3 is TGTGCCAGCAGCCAAGCCGGGACACTCGAAGCTTTCTTT. Translation: CASSQAGTLEAFF. The whole variable domain, filled in from reference TRBV14 and TRBJ1-1, reads EAGVTQFPSHSVIEKGQTVTLRCDPISGHDNLYWYRRVMGKEIKFLLHFVKESKQDESGMPNNRFLAERTGGTYSTLKVQPAELEDSGVYFCASSQAGTLEAFFGQGTRLTVV.

The CDR3 is CASSLLTGTGGAGELFF. DNA for the CDR3: TGTGCCAGCAGTTTACTTACCGGGACAGGGGGCGCCGGGGAGCTGTTTTTT. V usage is TRBV7-3 and J usage is TRBJ2-2; 12 bases are a match to TRBD1. The germline V gene encodes CDR1 SGHTA and CDR2 FQGTGA. The CDR3 covers 17 residues. Losses at the gene ends were 6 bases for V and 6 bases for J; bases not matched to a gene: 11.

In its sample, this clonotype was seen many times. This CDR3 is CASNDLAARPGELFF. CDR3 bases: TGTGCCAGCAATGACTTAGCGGCACGGCCCGGGGAGCTGTTTTTT. The chain recombines TRBV28 with TRBJ2-2; possibly TRBD2 for D (6 bases). Trimming stripped 7 bases from V and 6 bases from J, with 18 bases between. Germline assignment: CDR1 MDHEN and CDR2 SYDVKM. This CDR3 spans 15 amino acids.

The chain is built from TRBV6-1 and TRBJ2-5; D assignment may be TRBD1 or TRBD2 (5 bases each). Germline assignment: CDR1 MNHNS and CDR2 SASEGT. The CDR3 consists of 14 residues. V dropped 7 bases and J dropped 1 base, with 13 bases sitting between them. The CDR3 loop is CASKMGRSQETQYF. Here the CDR3 DNA reads TGTGCCAGCAAAATGGGACGGTCCCAAGAGACCCAGTACTTC.

Many counts were recorded for this clonotype. The rearrangement joins TRBV7-2 to TRBJ2-3, with D uncertain. V lost 4 bases and J lost 2, with 4 bases in between. CDR1 and CDR2 (germline): SGHTA, FQGNSA. The CDR3 consists of 12 residues. Here the CDR3 reads CASSSYTDTQYF. The CDR3 DNA is TGTGCCAGCAGCTCCTACACAGATACGCAGTATTTT.

In its sample, this clonotype was seen many times. The chain links TRBV20-1 to TRBJ2-4; 7 bases map to TRBD1. The CDR3 runs to 15 residues. The ends lost 0 bases at V and 3 bases at J; junction bases unmatched: 5. Germline V lookup: CDR1 DFQATT, CDR2 SNEGSKA (reference sequence). In DNA, the CDR3 is TGCAGTGCTAGAGATTGGGGACAGAACAAAAACATTCAGTACTTC. Translating it yields CSARDWGQNKNIQYF.

In this sample, this clonotype turned up a few times. This sequence joins TRBV12-5 and TRBJ2-7, with D tentatively TRBD1 (6 bases). This CDR3 is built from 13 residues. V was clipped by 5 bases and J by 6 bases, with 14 bases between them. Germline-derived CDR1 and CDR2 are LGHNT and FRNRAP. CDR3 bases: TGTGCTAGTGGTCCCGACAGGCCCCTCGAGCAGTACTTC. Residues: CASGPDRPLEQYF.

This clonotype was seen at least ten times. V is TRBV27 and J is TRBJ2-5; 14 positions agree with TRBD2. CDR1 and CDR2 from the germline V gene are MNHEY and SMNVEV (reference sequence). J lost 6 bases, V lost 6 bases, and 12 bases had no gene match. CDR3 length: 17 residues. The CDR3 DNA is TGTGCCAGCAGAGGGGTAACAGGGACTAGCGGGAGTCAGACCCAGTACTTC. Translation gives CASRGVTGTSGSQTQYF.

This chain connects TRBV24-1 to TRBJ1-1; maybe TRBD1 (5 bases). Germline V gives CDR1 KGHDR, CDR2 SFDVKD. V was shortened by 10 bases and J by 6 bases, with 17 bases between the two germline ends. The CDR3 consists of 13 residues. Here the CDR3 reads CATTAQGLAEAFF. CDR3 DNA: TGTGCCACAACTGCCCAGGGTCTCGCTGAAGCTTTCTTT.

This clonotype was recorded many times. V is TRBV18 and J is TRBJ1-5, with D hard to call. Trimming shortened V by 6 bases and J by 4 bases, and 16 bases separated the two germline ends. The germline gives CDR1 KGHSH, CDR2 LQKENI. The CDR3 length is 15 residues. The CDR3 spells CASSPISAGNQPQHF. The CDR3 bases are TGTGCCAGCTCGCCGATCTCCGCGGGGAATCAGCCCCAGCATTTT.

With respect to this clonotype: A read error may produce the germline difference seen at one junction end. J is TRBJ2-6 and V is TRBV6-5; D is tentatively TRBD1 or TRBD2 (5 bases each). CDR1 MNHEY and CDR2 SVGAGI come from the germline V gene. This CDR3 spans 13 amino acids. This CDR3 is CASSFAGANVLIF. The CDR3 DNA reads TGTGCCAGCAGTTTTGCCGGGGCCAACGTCCTGATTTTC.

There are many counts of this clonotype. This CDR3 is CASTSPYEQYF. DNA of the CDR3: TGTGCCAGCACCAGCCCGTACGAGCAGTACTTC. This chain connects TRBV28 to TRBJ2-7; D ambiguous. Germline V gene data show CDR1 as MDHEN and CDR2 as SYDVKM. There are 11 residues in the CDR3. The V end lost 7 bases, the J end lost 4 bases, and 8 bases lay between the germline ends.